These T cell receptor beta chains were read from a single sample in a study of molecular identifiers for immune sequencing clone quantification. Each CDR3 protein is one row after TCRdb ran MiXCR on the PCR reads. Seen here are about half a million distinct CDR3 sequences, 20% to 25% observed once, and the top ten hold 0.7% to 0.95%. Sequenced input: naive CD8+ T cells from blood, with Jurkat cell RNA spiked in. These receptors were taken from a human donor in good health. Some libraries in this study had Jurkat cell RNA spiked in. The CDR3 runs from the conserved cysteine through the conserved F or W. A D gene is named only where the DNA matches it firmly. Some rows have no size entry. The others give once, few or many, or a class for an expanded clone.

TRBV20-1,TRBJ2-2,TRBD1,few,CSARGDRETGELFF,TGCAGTGCTAGGGGGGACAGGGAGACCGGGGAGCTGTTTTTT
TRBV4-1,TRBJ1-2,NA,many,CASSQDINYGYTF,TGCGCCAGCAGCCAAGATATCAACTATGGCTACACCTTC
TRBV30,TRBJ2-1,NA,NA,CAMGGDPSYNEQFF,TGTGCCATGGGTGGGGACCCCTCCTACAATGAGCAGTTCTTC
TRBV7-8,TRBJ1-1,TRBD1,many,CASSLVNRGGVNTEAFF,TGTGCCAGCAGCTTAGTGAACAGGGGTGGTGTGAACACTGAAGCTTTCTTT
TRBV11-1,TRBJ2-7,TRBD1,few,CASSTSGTATYEQYF,TGTGCCAGCAGCACATCCGGGACAGCGACCTACGAGCAGTACTTC
TRBV10-1,TRBJ2-3,TRBD2,few,CASSDGTSGADGTSTQYF,TGCGCCAGCAGTGACGGGACTAGCGGGGCAGACGGCACAAGTACGCAGTATTTT
TRBV3-1,TRBJ2-3,NA,NA,CASSQFAGTPPDTQYF,TGTGCCAGCAGCCAATTTGCGGGGACGCCGCCAGATACGCAGTATTTT
TRBV5-1,TRBJ2-7,TRBD2,few,CASSYRALAGGRYEQYF,TGCGCCAGCAGCTACAGGGCCCTAGCGGGGGGCCGCTACGAGCAGTACTTC
TRBV20-1,TRBJ2-1,NA,few,CSARDGQGGVRNEQFF,TGCAGTGCTAGAGATGGGCAGGGGGGTGTACGCAATGAGCAGTTCTTC
TRBV5-6,TRBJ2-7,NA,many,CASSLYHYEQYF,TGTGCCAGCAGCTTGTACCACTACGAGCAGTACTTC